The next 13 T cell receptor beta chains were all read from a single sample in a study of regulatory T cells in long-lasting Graves disease. HTBI primers from iRepertoire and Arm-PCR of CDR3 regions yielded the TCR beta libraries. One entry per CDR3 protein results from TCRdb running MiXCR on the multiplex PCR reads. The sample holds some 250,000 distinct CDR3 sequences, around 17% seen once. As for time point: newly diagnosed GD, antithyroid drugs for less than 3 months. PBMCs provided the RNA from which the TCR library was made. The sequenced sample was peripheral blood mononuclear cells (PBMCs), obtained at new diagnosis, from a patient treated with antithyroid drugs. Receptors were obtained from a female donor with Graves disease.

This clonotype was seen ten or more times. The chain uses TRBV7-9 and TRBJ2-6; D unclear. V was clipped by 5 bases and J by 0 bases, with 11 bases between them. The germline V gene encodes CDR1 SEHNR and CDR2 FQNEAQ (reference sequence). This CDR3 contains 16 residues. The CDR3, as DNA: TGTGCCAGCAGCCCGTATTGGGACTCTGGGGCCAACGTCCTGACTTTC. Protein sequence: CASSPYWDSGANVLTF.

This chain uses TRBV5-1 with TRBJ2-2; TRBD1 aligns across 9 bases. Per germline, CDR1 SGHRS and CDR2 YFSETQ. The junction had 7 bases not matched to a gene; V was cut back by 8 bases and J by 5 bases. This CDR3 has 14 residues. In nucleotides, the CDR3 is TGCGCCAGTTTACAGGGGGCCGAGACCGGGGAGCTGTTTTTT. It specifies CASLQGAETGELFF. Supplemented by reference TRBV5-1 and TRBJ2-2, the full variable domain reads KAGVTQTPRYLIKTRGQQVTLSCSPISGHRSVSWYQQTPGQGLQFLFEYFSETQRNKGNFPGRFSGRQFSNSRSEMNVSTLELGDSALYLCASLQGAETGELFFGEGSRLTVL.

With regard to this clonotype: A much larger clone differs by one base, so this may be a read error. The gene calls are TRBV6-9 and TRBJ2-5, with D possibly matching TRBD2 (5 bases). Germline V CDR1 and CDR2: MNHGY, SVAAGI. CDR3 length: 15 residues. In DNA form, the CDR3 reads TGTGCCAGCAGTTACTCCCAGACTATTGTGGAGACCCAGCACTTC. Translation gives CASSYSQTIVETQHF.

This clonotype was observed at least ten times. This chain links TRBV28 with TRBJ1-2, with TRBD1 matching 7 bases. This CDR3 contains 15 residues. The V gene end was trimmed by 6 bases and the J gene end by 2 bases; junction bases not matched to a gene: 9. Germline V lookup: CDR1 MDHEN, CDR2 SYDVKM. CDR3 nucleotide sequence: TGTGCCAGCAGACAATACCAGACAGGGAACTATGGCTACACCTTC. It yields the protein CASRQYQTGNYGYTF.

This clonotype was seen at least ten times. The chain uses TRBV29-1 and TRBJ1-1; the D is unclear. Trimming took off 5 bases at V and 1 base at J, with 17 bases between the two ends. Germline V gives CDR1 SQVTM, CDR2 ANQGSEA. The CDR3 runs to 15 residues. For the CDR3, the DNA is TGCAGCGTTCCTTCAGGTGGGTGGGGGAACACTGAAGCTTTCTTT. Amino acids: CSVPSGGWGNTEAFF.

This chain joins TRBV28 and TRBJ1-1; possible D gene TRBD1, 5 bases. CDR3 length: 15 residues. V lost 3 bases, J lost 5 bases, and 16 bases lay in between. Germline values: CDR1 MDHEN, CDR2 SYDVKM. DNA for the CDR3: TGTGCCAGCAGTTTTCCGGGGCAGGGTTGGACTGAAGCTTTCTTT. This gives the protein CASSFPGQGWTEAFF. The entire variable domain, with the rest obtained from reference TRBV28 and TRBJ1-1, is as follows: DVKVTQSSRYLVKRTGEKVFLECVQDMDHENMFWYRQDPGLGLRLIYFSYDVKMKEKGDIPEGYSVSREKKERFSLILESASTNQTSMYLCASSFPGQGWTEAFFGQGTRLTVV.

This clonotype was observed many times. The chain links TRBV5-1 to TRBJ2-7; tentative D call: TRBD2 (5 bases). Germline V CDR1 and CDR2: SGHRS, YFSETQ. Trimming removed 1 base at V and 1 base at J, with 9 bases between. This CDR3 is built from 14 residues. DNA of the CDR3: TGCGCCAGCAGCTTGAACCGGGGATCCTACGAGCAGTACTTC. It translates to CASSLNRGSYEQYF.

This clonotype was observed at least ten times. CDR3 amino acids: CSASPGTGRSGNTIYF. The DNA of the CDR3 is TGCAGTGCTAGTCCCGGGACAGGACGATCTGGAAACACCATATATTTT. The V gene is TRBV20-1, the J gene TRBJ1-3; TRBD1 agrees at 8 bases. The V segment lost 3 bases and the J segment 1 base; nucleotides outside the gene matches: 8. This CDR3 region has 16 residues. Germline V lookup: CDR1 DFQATT, CDR2 SNEGSKA (reference sequence).

The rearrangement uses TRBV11-2 and TRBJ1-5, with 9 bases lining up with TRBD1. The germline CDR1 and CDR2 sequences are SGHAT and FQNNGV. The CDR3 sequence is 16 residues long. V trimming: 5 bases; J trimming: 0 bases; junction bases outside the gene matches: 5. CDR3 bases: TGTGCCAGCAGCCTTGGGGACAGGGATAGCAATCAGCCCCAGCATTTT. This codes for CASSLGDRDSNQPQHF.

This clonotype has a count of ten or more. The chain links TRBV29-1 to TRBJ2-4; D ambiguous. V was shortened by 4 bases and J by 6 bases, with 13 bases between the two germline ends. Germline V gene sequence: CDR1 SQVTM, CDR2 ANQGSEA. The CDR3 is 13 amino acids. This chain's CDR3 is CSVGDHVLNIQYF. In nucleotides, the CDR3 is TGCAGCGTTGGAGATCACGTCTTAAACATTCAGTACTTC.

In its sample, this clonotype was seen many times. The CDR3 region is CASSVRDRHPNAEAFF. CDR3 bases: TGTGCCAGCAGCGTCCGGGACAGGCATCCTAATGCTGAAGCTTTCTTT. The chain is built from TRBV9 and TRBJ1-1; 8 bases are a match to TRBD1. The CDR3 spans 16 residues. Looked up from germline, CDR1 is SGDLS and CDR2 is YYNGEE. V shed 2 bases, J shed 6 bases, and the junction held 12 bases outside the gene matches.

As regards this clonotype: A single base is all that separates this from a far larger clone, so a read error is likely. This sequence joins TRBV7-3 and TRBJ2-5; D unresolved. Germline CDR1 and CDR2: SGHTA and FQGTGA. The V end lost 5 bases, the J end lost 1 base, and 14 bases lay between the germline ends. The CDR3 totals 15 residues. The chain's CDR3 is CASSPRMRLQETQYF. In nucleotides, the CDR3 is TGTGCCAGCAGCCCTCGGATGAGACTCCAAGAGACCCAGTACTTC.

As regards this clonotype: Given a much more abundant clone one base away, this may be a read error. The CDR3 loop reads CASRTGRTGTNVLTF. CDR3 coding DNA: TGTGCCAGTCGGACAGGGAGGACTGGGACCAACGTCCTGACTTTC. The gene calls are TRBV19 and TRBJ2-6; 8 nucleotides line up with TRBD1. The CDR3 has 15 amino acids. CDR1 is LNHDA, CDR2 SQIVND, per germline (reference sequence).